This T cell receptor beta chain was obtained from a study of cytomegalovirus exposure and HLA in healthy donors. The PCR had 60 Vbeta and 13 Jbeta primers. Assay: immunoSEQ multiplex PCR; the TCRdb copy retains only in-frame clones and omits some. This sample yields under 95,000 clones, of which approximately 71% are seen a single time; roughly 2% belongs to the top ten. This clone was found many times. CDR1 is MNHNY and CDR2 is SVGAGI in the germline V gene (reference sequence). The CDR3 extends over 15 amino acids. Trimming took off 0 bases at V and 1 base at J, with 7 bases between the two ends. Specimen: PBMCs. V usage is TRBV6-6 and J usage is TRBJ1-3; D uncertain. This clonotype was obtained from a middle-aged man in good health and CMV-seronegative. This CDR3 is CASSYSGTSGNTIYF. CDR3 nucleotides: TGTGCCAGCAGTTACTCGGGCACTTCTGGAAACACCATATATTTT.